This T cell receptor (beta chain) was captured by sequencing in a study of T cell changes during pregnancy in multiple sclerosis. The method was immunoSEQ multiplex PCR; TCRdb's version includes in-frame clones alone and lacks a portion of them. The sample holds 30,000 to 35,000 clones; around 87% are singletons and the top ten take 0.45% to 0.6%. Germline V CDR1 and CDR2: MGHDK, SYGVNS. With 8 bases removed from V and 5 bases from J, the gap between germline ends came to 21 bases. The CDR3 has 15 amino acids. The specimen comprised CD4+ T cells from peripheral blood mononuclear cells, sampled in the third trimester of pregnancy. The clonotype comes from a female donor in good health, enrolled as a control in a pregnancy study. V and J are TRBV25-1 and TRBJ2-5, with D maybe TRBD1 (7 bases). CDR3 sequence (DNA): TGTGCCAGCGGTGTGTGGTCAGGGGGGAAGGAGACCCAGTACTTC. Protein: CASGVWSGGKETQYF.